This T cell receptor (beta chain) was identified during a study of cytomegalovirus exposure and HLA in healthy donors. In the case of this clone: The antigen is not known.

Study-wide results and caveats: There were some V segments, including TRBV6-2 and TRBV6-3, excluded as indistinguishable. HLA alleles were associated with 18,000 or so TCR beta sequences in a later analysis at 0.05 false discovery rate.

It was with 60 Vbeta and 13 Jbeta primers that the PCR ran. Measured with immunoSEQ multiplex PCR; TCRdb has only the in-frame clones, and not every one. Of around 130,000 clones listed, 70% to 90% were seen once; the top ten hold 5.5% to 7.5%. J gave up 3 bases and V 2 bases, and 0 bases lay outside the gene matches. The CDR3 runs to 13 residues. Germline values: CDR1 SGHRS, CDR2 YFSETQ. The chain couples TRBV5-1 to TRBJ1-1, with 8 bases aligning to TRBD1. The sample was PBMCs. The sequence came from a woman aged 40-49 years in good health and CMV-seropositive. The CDR3 here is CASSLQGDTEAFF. CDR3 sequence (DNA): TGCGCCAGCAGCTTACAGGGGGACACTGAAGCTTTCTTT.